The 27 T cell receptor beta chains below come from one sample, sequenced in a study of T cell repertoires in cytomegalovirus infection. Via MiXCR, TCRdb re-called the reads, giving one row per CDR3 protein. This table has a few hundred thousand distinct CDR3 sequences, more than 8% appearing once. The specimen was PBMCs. The receptors come from a human donor in good health (CMV status not recorded). Some clones in this sample may be carry-over from other donors' samples.

This clonotype was seen repeatedly, ten times or more. This rearrangement joins TRBV12-3 or TRBV12-4 to TRBJ2-2; 12 nucleotides agree with TRBD2. There are 16 residues in the CDR3. Trimming at V came to 6 bases and at J to 6 bases, leaving 8 bases not matched to a gene. Here the CDR3 DNA reads TGTGCCAGCAGGGCCGCTAGCGGGAGGGCCCCCGGGGAGCTGTTTTTT. Translation gives CASRAASGRAPGELFF.

This clonotype was recorded at least ten times. The chain is built from TRBV7-6 and TRBJ1-5; 7 bases are a match to TRBD1. J gave up 3 bases and V 5 bases, and 7 bases lay outside the gene matches. The CDR3 loop spans 15 amino acids. Germline values: CDR1 SGHVS, CDR2 FNYEAQ. The CDR3, as DNA: TGTGCCAGCAGCCCCGGGACAGAAATCAATCAGCCCCAGCATTTT. Its translation: CASSPGTEINQPQHF.

This clonotype has ten or more counts. The chain couples TRBV7-2 to TRBJ2-7; 9 bases are shared with TRBD1. Looked up from germline, CDR1 is SGHTA and CDR2 is FQGNSA. The CDR3 is 14 amino acids. With V trimmed by 6 bases and J by 4 bases, 7 bases remained unmatched. The CDR3 DNA sequence: TGTGCCAGCAGTACAGGGGGCGCGAGTTACGAGCAGTACTTC. It is translated as CASSTGGASYEQYF.

Turning to this clonotype: This sequence may be a read error, since a much larger clone differs from it by one base. The CDR3: CASSWTYEQYF. CDR3 nucleotides: TGTGCCAGCAGCTGGACCTACGAGCAGTACTTC. The gene calls are TRBV7-6 and TRBJ2-7, with D unclear. The CDR3 covers 11 residues. V lost 4 bases, J lost 2 bases, and 3 bases lay in between. The germline gives CDR1 SGHVS, CDR2 FNYEAQ.

The rearrangement joins TRBV28 to TRBJ1-2; possibly TRBD1 for D (5 bases). The CDR3 runs 15 residues. Germline CDR1 MDHEN, CDR2 SYDVKM. V was shortened by 6 bases and J by 7 bases, with 21 bases between the two germline ends. The CDR3 spells CASSSYYGTQGGYTF. For the CDR3, the DNA is TGTGCCAGCAGCTCTTATTATGGGACCCAAGGTGGCTACACCTTC.

For this clonotype: This sequence may be a read error, since a much larger clone differs from it by one base. This chain joins TRBV12-3 or TRBV12-4 and TRBJ2-2; 7 bases align to TRBD1. This CDR3 is 15 amino acids long. The CDR3 sequence: CASSLRTGNTGERFF. CDR3 in DNA: TGTGCCAGCAGTTTAAGGACAGGAAACACCGGGGAGCGGTTTTTT.

This clonotype was counted a few times. The rearrangement links TRBV6-6 to TRBJ2-1, with a possible D match to TRBD2 (7 bases). Trimming left V 6 bases short and J 4 bases short, with 22 bases between. Germline-derived CDR1 and CDR2 are MNHNY and SVGAGI (reference sequence). The CDR3 sequence is 17 residues long. The CDR3: CASSRRRGRVEYNEQFF. The CDR3 DNA sequence: TGTGCCAGCAGCCGGCGGCGGGGGCGGGTCGAGTACAATGAGCAGTTCTTC.

This clonotype showed up just a few times. The chain carries TRBV7-8 and TRBJ1-1; D unclear. The V gene lost 4 bases and the J gene lost 6 bases, with 12 bases spanning the gap. Germline V CDR1 and CDR2: SGHVS, FQNEAQ. The CDR3 spans 13 residues. CDR3 DNA: TGTGCCAGCAGCTACGGTGAAATCCCTGAAGCTTTCTTT. Protein product: CASSYGEIPEAFF. The whole variable domain, filled in from reference TRBV7-8 and TRBJ1-1, reads GAGVSQSPRYKVAKRGQDVALRCDPISGHVSLFWYQQALGQGPEFLTYFQNEAQLDKSGLPSDRFFAERPEGSVSTLKIQRTQQEDSAVYLCASSYGEIPEAFFGQGTRLTVV.

This clonotype was counted only a few times. The genes are TRBV28 and TRBJ1-5; D is unresolved. The V gene's germline CDR1 is MDHEN and CDR2 SYDVKM. V gave up 7 bases and J gave up 2 bases, with 21 bases separating them. This CDR3 region has 17 residues. DNA for the CDR3: TGTGCCAGCATTGGGGAATCGGGCGGAATAGGCAATCAGCCCCAGCATTTT. Its protein product is CASIGESGGIGNQPQHF.

This clonotype has a count of ten or more. The rearrangement joins TRBV11-2 to TRBJ2-2; 9 bases are shared with TRBD1. The CDR3 spans 15 residues. CDR1 SGHAT and CDR2 FQNNGV come from the germline V gene. Unmatched junction bases numbered 6, after V lost 5 bases and J lost 5 bases. The CDR3 loop is CASSPGTGTTGELFF. CDR3 coding DNA: TGTGCCAGCAGCCCCGGGACAGGGACAACCGGGGAGCTGTTTTTT. The variable domain in full, with the rest retrieved from reference TRBV11-2 and TRBJ2-2, is EAGVAQSPRYKIIEKRQSVAFWCNPISGHATLYWYQQILGQGPKLLIQFQNNGVVDDSQLPKDRFSAERLKGVDSTLKIQPAKLEDSAVYLCASSPGTGTTGELFFGEGSRLTVL.

The table lists this clonotype with many counts. This chain uses TRBV7-2 with TRBJ2-1; TRBD1 agrees at 8 bases. V gave up 4 bases and J gave up 8 bases; unmatched junction bases: 10. From germline, CDR1 is SGHTA and CDR2 FQGNSA. The CDR3 spans 15 residues. The CDR3: CASSWATGVVDEQFF. In DNA, the CDR3 is TGTGCCAGCAGCTGGGCGACAGGGGTGGTCGATGAGCAGTTCTTC.

This clonotype was seen at least ten times. The rearrangement uses TRBV2 and TRBJ2-3; 7 bases line up with TRBD1. The CDR3 is 15 amino acids. V dropped 7 bases and J dropped 4; count of bases not matched to a gene: 11. Germline CDR1 and CDR2: SNHLY and FYNNEI. The CDR3 bases are TGTGCCAGCAACCGCGACAGGGCTGGCGCAGATACGCAGTATTTT. It specifies CASNRDRAGADTQYF.

V is TRBV6-1 and J is TRBJ2-7, with D possibly matching TRBD1 (7 bases). V was pared by 2 bases and J by 4 bases, with 15 bases between. The CDR3 spans 15 residues. The germline gives CDR1 MNHNS, CDR2 SASEGT. The CDR3 loop is CASSERPAGGYEQYF. The CDR3 DNA reads as TGTGCCAGCAGTGAAAGGCCGGCAGGGGGGTACGAGCAGTACTTC.

This sequence joins TRBV4-2 and TRBJ2-3; the match to TRBD1 covers 10 bases. With V trimmed by 1 base and J by 2 bases, 3 bases remained unmatched. The CDR3 runs to 16 residues. The germline gives CDR1 LGHNA, CDR2 YNFKEQ. CDR3 region: CASSQGGTGATDTQYF. As DNA, the CDR3 is TGTGCCAGCAGCCAAGGGGGGACAGGGGCCACAGATACGCAGTATTTT.

The chain employs TRBV28 and TRBJ2-7; 7 bases are a match to TRBD1. V shed 6 bases, J shed 4 bases, and the junction held 15 bases outside the gene matches. This CDR3 has 16 residues. Germline V lookup: CDR1 MDHEN, CDR2 SYDVKM. The CDR3: CASSSRLGGRIYEQYF. CDR3 bases: TGTGCCAGCAGCTCCCGCTTAGGGGGCAGAATATACGAGCAGTACTTC. The variable domain in full, completed from reference TRBV28 and TRBJ2-7, reads DVKVTQSSRYLVKRTGEKVFLECVQDMDHENMFWYRQDPGLGLRLIYFSYDVKMKEKGDIPEGYSVSREKKERFSLILESASTNQTSMYLCASSSRLGGRIYEQYFGPGTRLTVT.

This clonotype has ten or more counts. The V gene is TRBV30, the J gene TRBJ2-5, with D hard to call. CDR1 and CDR2 from the germline V gene are GTSNPN and SVGIG (reference sequence). V lost 4 bases to trimming and J lost 5 bases, with 11 bases between them. The length of the CDR3 is 12 residues. For the CDR3, the DNA is TGTGCCTGGACTGTACGGTACGAGACCCAGTACTTC. Amino acid sequence: CAWTVRYETQYF.

This clonotype was counted at least ten times. This chain uses TRBV7-9 with TRBJ1-1; 7 bases are a match to TRBD1. V shed 5 bases, J shed 2 bases, and the junction held 5 bases outside the gene matches. Germline loops: CDR1 SEHNR, CDR2 FQNEAQ (reference sequence). The CDR3 runs 14 residues. The CDR3 nucleotides read TGTGCCAGCAGCCTTCGGGACAGAAACACTGAAGCTTTCTTT. It is translated as CASSLRDRNTEAFF.

This clonotype was picked up a small number of times. This sequence joins TRBV10-2 and TRBJ2-1; no reliable D call. The germline gives CDR1 WSHSY, CDR2 SAAADI. The CDR3 covers 13 residues. Trimming cost V 3 bases and J 3 bases, with 6 bases left between them. In DNA form, the CDR3 reads TGCGCCAGCAGTGACCAGCACTACAATGAGCAGTTCTTC. Translation: CASSDQHYNEQFF.

This clonotype showed up just a few times. The rearrangement joins TRBV27 to TRBJ1-1, with D possibly matching TRBD1 (6 bases). V was trimmed by 3 bases and J by 2 bases, leaving 19 bases between them. Germline-derived CDR1 and CDR2 are MNHEY and SMNVEV (reference sequence). The CDR3 is 17 amino acids. CDR3 nucleotides: TGTGCCAGCAGTTTTTTATCGGGAACAGGGAGAAACACTGAAGCTTTCTTT. It encodes CASSFLSGTGRNTEAFF.

As for this clonotype: Sequence at one end of the junction differs from germline and may be a read error. V usage is TRBV27 and J usage is TRBJ2-7; unclear D gene. The CDR3 covers 11 residues. Germline V gives CDR1 MNHEY, CDR2 SMNVEV (reference sequence). The chain's CDR3 is CASSTSYERYF. CDR3 bases: TGTGCCAGCAGCACCTCCTACGAGCGGTACTTC.

At least ten counts were recorded for this clonotype. The chain carries TRBV7-2 and TRBJ1-6, with a tentative D call TRBD1 (6 bases). The germline V gene encodes CDR1 SGHTA and CDR2 FQGNSA. The V gene lost 2 bases and the J gene lost 12 bases, with 20 bases spanning the gap. CDR3 length equals 16 residues. The CDR3 DNA reads TGTGCCAGCAGCTTACGTCCCCCACGGGGGCTAAGACCCCTCCACTTT. Protein sequence: CASSLRPPRGLRPLHF.

This clonotype has only a few counts. The rearrangement uses TRBV5-1 and TRBJ2-1; 7 bases agree with TRBD1. Germline V gene data show CDR1 as SGHRS and CDR2 as YFSETQ. Losses at the gene ends were 5 bases for V and 1 base for J; bases not matched to a gene: 9. The CDR3 loop spans 16 amino acids. The chain's CDR3 is CASSWGHRGSYNEQFF. CDR3 bases: TGCGCCAGCAGTTGGGGGCACAGGGGATCCTACAATGAGCAGTTCTTC.

This clonotype was found a few times. The chain joins TRBV5-1 to TRBJ2-6; no clear D gene. CDR3 length: 17 residues. The V and J ends lost 0 bases and 0 bases respectively, with 10 bases between them. CDR1 is SGHRS and CDR2 is YFSETQ in the germline V gene. CDR3 bases: TGCGCCAGCAGCTTGGTGGTACAAGCCTCTGGGGCCAACGTCCTGACTTTC. It specifies CASSLVVQASGANVLTF.

This clonotype was seen a handful of times. The chain is built from TRBV2 and TRBJ2-5; maybe TRBD2 (5 bases). The CDR3 loop spans 14 amino acids. The ends were cut back, 7 bases at V and 0 bases at J, with 12 bases in the middle. Germline assignment: CDR1 SNHLY and CDR2 FYNNEI. This CDR3 is CASTKSGNQETQYF. Written as DNA, the CDR3 is TGTGCCAGCACCAAAAGCGGTAACCAAGAGACCCAGTACTTC.

This clonotype was found many times. The CDR3 nucleotides are TGTGCCAGCAGCTTCCCCGGACTAGCGGGGGCCTCGAACACCGGGGAGCTGTTTTTT. It is translated as CASSFPGLAGASNTGELFF. This chain joins TRBV7-4 and TRBJ2-2, with 13 bases fitting TRBD2. V lost 3 bases to trimming and J lost 0 bases; unmatched junction nucleotides: 7. The CDR3 length is 19 residues. CDR1 is SGHVT and CDR2 is SQSDAQ in the germline V gene.

This clonotype occurred many times. The chain couples TRBV7-3 to TRBJ2-1, with TRBD1 as a possible D gene (5 bases). Trimming took 1 base from V and 13 from J, leaving 14 bases between them. Germline CDR1 SGHTA, CDR2 FQGTGA. The length of the CDR3 is 13 residues. The CDR3 is CASSLIVQGLQFF. As DNA, the CDR3 is TGTGCCAGCAGCTTAATAGTTCAGGGATTACAGTTCTTC.

This clonotype was observed at least ten times. The CDR3 region is CASSADRGSNEQFF. The CDR3 nucleotides are TGTGCCAGCAGCGCGGACAGGGGTAGCAATGAGCAGTTCTTC. The chain is built from TRBV9 and TRBJ2-1, with 9 bases fitting TRBD1. Unmatched junction bases numbered 4, after V lost 3 bases and J lost 6 bases. Germline V CDR1 and CDR2: SGDLS, YYNGEE. This CDR3 is 14 amino acids long.